Below, 9 T cell receptor beta chains from the same sample are listed, as sequenced in a study of blood T cells in healthy people across ages. For the second PCR, which ran for about 6 to 11 cycles, a sample-barcoded 5' primer and a J-beta primer mix were used. TCRdb called the 5' RACE reads again in MiXCR, with one record for every CDR3 protein. The sample has 750,000 to 1,000,000 distinct CDR3 sequences, roughly 28% seen once; the top ten hold roughly 10%. The same sample was also used in a study of T cells of mothers and their children.

Sequencing was carried out using blood. The receptors here all came from a woman aged 40-49 years in good health.

The V gene is TRBV2, the J gene TRBJ2-1; D gene ambiguous. CDR3 size: 12 residues. With 8 bases removed from V and 7 bases from J, the gap between germline ends came to 12 bases. Germline values: CDR1 SNHLY, CDR2 FYNNEI. CDR3 DNA: TGTGCCAGCGGTACTCTGAAAAATGAGCAGTTCTTC. Translated, it gives CASGTLKNEQFF.

Worth noting for this clonotype: The germline gene is not matched at one end of the junction; a read error may be the cause. V and J are TRBV24-1 and TRBJ1-2; weak D call: TRBD1 (5 bases). CDR3 length: 12 residues. CDR1 is KGHDR, CDR2 SFDVKD, per germline. As DNA, the CDR3 is TGTGCCATCAGTGGCCTCAGGGACGGCTACACCTTC. Its protein is CAISGLRDGYTF.

This clonotype was recorded many times. V gene TRBV7-6 combines with J gene TRBJ1-2, with D possibly being TRBD1 (6 bases). The CDR3 covers 15 residues. The germline CDR1 and CDR2 sequences are SGHVS and FNYEAQ. Between the trimmed V and J ends, which lost 4 bases and 3 bases, there was a span of 15 bases. The CDR3 region is CASSSPGGGYYGYTF. In nucleotides, the CDR3 is TGTGCCAGCAGCTCCCCGGGTGGGGGCTACTATGGCTACACCTTC.

For this clonotype: A read error may explain this, as a much larger clone is one base away. This chain connects TRBV6-1 to TRBJ2-3; tentatively, D is TRBD1 (6 bases). The CDR3 is 16 residues long. With 5 bases removed from V and 3 bases from J, the gap between germline ends came to 18 bases. Germline loops: CDR1 MNHNS, CDR2 SASEGT. CDR3 sequence (DNA): TGTGCCAGCAGTCTGGACAGCGCAGTGTCTACAGATACGCAGTATTTT. Protein product: CASSLDSAVSTDTQYF.

The rearrangement links TRBV6-5 to TRBJ1-1; perhaps TRBD1 as D (5 bases). Deletions cut 2 bases from V and 4 bases from J, with 11 bases between. The CDR3 loop spans 14 amino acids. CDR1 is MNHEY and CDR2 is SVGAGI in the germline V gene. CDR3 protein: CASSYGDSRTEAFF. The DNA of the CDR3 is TGTGCCAGCAGTTACGGTGACAGTCGCACTGAAGCTTTCTTT.

The V and J genes are TRBV12-3 or TRBV12-4 and TRBJ2-1, with D hard to call. Trimming took 7 bases from V and 13 from J, leaving 17 bases between them. This CDR3 is 12 amino acids long. The CDR3 loop reads CASTPTSETQFF. For the CDR3, the DNA is TGTGCCAGCACCCCCACATCAGAGACCCAGTTCTTC.

V usage is TRBV20-1 and J usage is TRBJ1-6; TRBD1 agrees at 8 bases. The CDR3 extends over 16 amino acids. The germline gives CDR1 DFQATT, CDR2 SNEGSKA (reference sequence). J lost 7 bases, V lost 0 bases, and 8 bases had no gene match. CDR3 protein: CSARDGQGFYNSPLHF. CDR3 in DNA: TGCAGTGCTAGAGATGGACAGGGATTTTACAATTCACCCCTCCACTTT.

The chain couples TRBV29-1 to TRBJ2-1; D might be TRBD1 (6 bases). CDR3 size: 13 residues. Germline-derived CDR1 and CDR2 are SQVTM and ANQGSEA. The ends were cut back, 2 bases at V and 2 bases at J, with 7 bases in the middle. The CDR3 DNA reads TGCAGCGTTGAAAAGGGGGCCTACAATGAGCAGTTCTTC. Translated, it gives CSVEKGAYNEQFF.

This clonotype showed up just a few times. V gene TRBV5-6 combines with J gene TRBJ1-4, with D possibly matching TRBD1 (6 bases). Deletions cut 1 base from V and 7 bases from J, with 14 bases between. This CDR3 has 15 residues. Germline V gives CDR1 SGHDT, CDR2 YYEEEE. CDR3 in amino acids: CASSLRSGVGEKLFF. CDR3 nucleotide sequence: TGTGCCAGCAGCTTGAGATCAGGGGTGGGTGAAAAACTGTTTTTT. Full variable domain (rest looked up from reference TRBV5-6 and TRBJ1-4): DAGVTQSPTHLIKTRGQQVTLRCSPKSGHDTVSWYQQALGQGPQFIFQYYEEEERQRGNFPDRFSGHQFPNYSSELNVNALLLGDSALYLCASSLRSGVGEKLFFGSGTQLSVL.